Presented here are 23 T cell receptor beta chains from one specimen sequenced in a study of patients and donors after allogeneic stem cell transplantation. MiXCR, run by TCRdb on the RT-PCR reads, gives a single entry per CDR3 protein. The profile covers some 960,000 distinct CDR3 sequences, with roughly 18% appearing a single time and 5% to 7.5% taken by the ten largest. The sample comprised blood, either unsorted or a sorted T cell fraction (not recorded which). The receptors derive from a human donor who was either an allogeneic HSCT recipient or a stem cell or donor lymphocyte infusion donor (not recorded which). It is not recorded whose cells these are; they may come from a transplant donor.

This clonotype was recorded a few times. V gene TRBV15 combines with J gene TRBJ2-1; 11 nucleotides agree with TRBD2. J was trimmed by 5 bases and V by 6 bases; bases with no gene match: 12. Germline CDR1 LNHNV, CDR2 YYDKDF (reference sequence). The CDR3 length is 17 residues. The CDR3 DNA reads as TGTGCCACCAGTCCGACTAGCGGGATAGAACGAGACAATGAGCAGTTCTTC. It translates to CATSPTSGIERDNEQFF.

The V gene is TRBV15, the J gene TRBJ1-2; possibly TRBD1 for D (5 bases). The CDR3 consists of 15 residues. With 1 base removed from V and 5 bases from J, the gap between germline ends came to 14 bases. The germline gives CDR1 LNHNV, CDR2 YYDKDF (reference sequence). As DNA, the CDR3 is TGTGCCACCAGCAGAGTGGCCCGGACACCTTATGGCTACACCTTC. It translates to CATSRVARTPYGYTF.

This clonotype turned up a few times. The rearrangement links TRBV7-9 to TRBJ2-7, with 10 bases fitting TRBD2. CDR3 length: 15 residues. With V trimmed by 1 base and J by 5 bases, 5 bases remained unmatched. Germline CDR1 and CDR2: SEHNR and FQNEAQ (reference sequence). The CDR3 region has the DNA TGTGCCAGCAGCTTAGTGTCTAGCGGGAGCGACGAGCAGTACTTC. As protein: CASSLVSSGSDEQYF.

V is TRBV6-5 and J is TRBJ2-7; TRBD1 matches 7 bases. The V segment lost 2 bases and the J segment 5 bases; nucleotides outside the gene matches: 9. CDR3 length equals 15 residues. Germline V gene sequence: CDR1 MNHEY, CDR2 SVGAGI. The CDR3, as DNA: TGTGCCAGCAGTTACCCCCTTACGGGACAGAACGAGCAGTACTTC. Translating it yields CASSYPLTGQNEQYF.

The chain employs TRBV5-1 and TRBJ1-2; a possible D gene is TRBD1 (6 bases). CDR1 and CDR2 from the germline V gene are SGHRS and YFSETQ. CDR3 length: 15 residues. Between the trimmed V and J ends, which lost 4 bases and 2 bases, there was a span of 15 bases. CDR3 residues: CASSVPVGANYGYTF. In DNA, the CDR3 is TGCGCCAGCAGCGTGCCCGTGGGGGCGAACTATGGCTACACCTTC.

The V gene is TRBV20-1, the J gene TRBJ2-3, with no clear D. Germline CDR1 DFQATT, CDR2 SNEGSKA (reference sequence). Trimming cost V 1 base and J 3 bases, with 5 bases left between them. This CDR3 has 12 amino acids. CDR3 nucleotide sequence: TGCAGTGCTAGAGTAACAACAGATACGCAGTATTTT. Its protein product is CSARVTTDTQYF.

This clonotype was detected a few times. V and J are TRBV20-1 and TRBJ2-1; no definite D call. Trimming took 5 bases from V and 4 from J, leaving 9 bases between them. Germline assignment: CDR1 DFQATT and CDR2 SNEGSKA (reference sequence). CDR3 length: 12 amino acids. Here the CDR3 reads CSADPQYNEQFF. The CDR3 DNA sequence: TGCAGTGCTGACCCCCAGTACAATGAGCAGTTCTTC.

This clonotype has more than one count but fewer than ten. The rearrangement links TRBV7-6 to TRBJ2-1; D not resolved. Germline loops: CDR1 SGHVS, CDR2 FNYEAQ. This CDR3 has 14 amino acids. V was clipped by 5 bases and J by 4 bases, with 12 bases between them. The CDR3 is CASSRRTSYNEQFF. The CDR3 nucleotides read TGTGCCAGCAGCCGCCGGACCTCATACAATGAGCAGTTCTTC.

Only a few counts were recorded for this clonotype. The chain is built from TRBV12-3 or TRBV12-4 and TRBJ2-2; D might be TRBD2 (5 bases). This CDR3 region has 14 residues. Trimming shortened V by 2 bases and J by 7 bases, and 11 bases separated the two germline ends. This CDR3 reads CASSLTGVLGELFF. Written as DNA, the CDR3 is TGTGCCAGCAGTTTAACCGGGGTCCTCGGGGAGCTGTTTTTT.

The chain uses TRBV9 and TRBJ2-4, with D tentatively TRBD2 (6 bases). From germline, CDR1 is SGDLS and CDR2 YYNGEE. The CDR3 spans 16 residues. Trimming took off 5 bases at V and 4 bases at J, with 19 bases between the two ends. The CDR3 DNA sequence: TGTGCCAGCAGTGTTTCCGGGAGCGCCACAAAAAACATTCAGTACTTC. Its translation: CASSVSGSATKNIQYF.

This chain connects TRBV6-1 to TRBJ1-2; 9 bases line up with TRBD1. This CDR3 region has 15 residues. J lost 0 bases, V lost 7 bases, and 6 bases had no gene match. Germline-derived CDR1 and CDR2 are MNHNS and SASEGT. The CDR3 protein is CASTRGQGANYGYTF. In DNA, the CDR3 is TGTGCCAGCACCCGGGGACAGGGAGCTAACTATGGCTACACCTTC.

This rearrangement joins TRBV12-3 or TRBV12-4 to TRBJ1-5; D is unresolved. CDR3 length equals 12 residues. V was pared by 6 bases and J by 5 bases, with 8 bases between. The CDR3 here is CASSPRDQPQHF. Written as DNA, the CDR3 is TGTGCCAGCAGCCCTAGGGATCAGCCCCAGCATTTT.

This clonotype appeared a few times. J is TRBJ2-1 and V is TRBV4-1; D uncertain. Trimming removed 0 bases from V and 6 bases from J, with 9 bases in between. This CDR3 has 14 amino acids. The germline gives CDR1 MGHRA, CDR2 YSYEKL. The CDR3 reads CASSQDTVTNEQFF. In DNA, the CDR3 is TGCGCCAGCAGCCAAGATACGGTCACCAATGAGCAGTTCTTC.

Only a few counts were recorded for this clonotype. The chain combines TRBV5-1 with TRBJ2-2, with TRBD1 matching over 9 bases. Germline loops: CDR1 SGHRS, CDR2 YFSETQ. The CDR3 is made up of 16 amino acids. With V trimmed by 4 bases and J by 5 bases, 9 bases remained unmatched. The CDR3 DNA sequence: TGCGCCAGCAGCCTGGGGGGACAGGGCTGGACCGGGGAGCTGTTTTTT. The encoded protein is CASSLGGQGWTGELFF.

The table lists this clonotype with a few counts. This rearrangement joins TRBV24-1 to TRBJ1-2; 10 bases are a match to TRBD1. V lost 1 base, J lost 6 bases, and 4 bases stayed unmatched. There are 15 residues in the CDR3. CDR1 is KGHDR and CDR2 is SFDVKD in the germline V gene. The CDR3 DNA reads TGTGCCACCAGTGATTTAGGGACAGGGGTGGATGGCTACACCTTC. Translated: CATSDLGTGVDGYTF.

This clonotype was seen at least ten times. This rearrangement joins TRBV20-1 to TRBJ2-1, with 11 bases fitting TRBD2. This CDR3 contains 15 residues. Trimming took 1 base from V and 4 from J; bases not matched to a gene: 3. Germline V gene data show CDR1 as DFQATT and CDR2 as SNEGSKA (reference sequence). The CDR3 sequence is CSARGTSGQYNEQFF. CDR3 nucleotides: TGCAGTGCTAGAGGGACTAGCGGGCAATACAATGAGCAGTTCTTC.

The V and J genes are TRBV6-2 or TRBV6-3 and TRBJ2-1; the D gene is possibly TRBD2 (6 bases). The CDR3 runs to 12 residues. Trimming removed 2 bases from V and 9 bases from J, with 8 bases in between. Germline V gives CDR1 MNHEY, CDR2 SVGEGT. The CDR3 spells CASSYEAGEQFF. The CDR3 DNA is TGTGCCAGCAGTTACGAAGCGGGTGAGCAGTTCTTC.

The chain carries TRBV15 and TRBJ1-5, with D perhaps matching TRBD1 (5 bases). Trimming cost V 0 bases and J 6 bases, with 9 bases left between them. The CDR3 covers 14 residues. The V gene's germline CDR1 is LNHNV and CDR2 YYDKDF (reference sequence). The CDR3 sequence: CATSRDPGSQPQHF. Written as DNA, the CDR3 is TGTGCCACCAGCAGAGATCCAGGGTCTCAGCCCCAGCATTTT.

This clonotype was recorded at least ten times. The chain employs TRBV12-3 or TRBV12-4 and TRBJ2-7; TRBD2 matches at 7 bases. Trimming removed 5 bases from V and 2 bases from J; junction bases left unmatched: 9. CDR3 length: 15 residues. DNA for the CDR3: TGTGCCAGCAGTCCGGGTTGGGGGACTACCTACGAGCAGTACTTC. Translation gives CASSPGWGTTYEQYF.

CDR3 region: CASSVAERRDSPLHF. In nucleotides, the CDR3 is TGTGCCAGCAGCGTAGCGGAGCGGCGGGATTCACCCCTCCACTTT. The rearrangement joins TRBV9 to TRBJ1-6, with D unclear. Germline loops: CDR1 SGDLS, CDR2 YYNGEE. The CDR3 is made up of 15 amino acids. V lost 0 bases and J 8 bases, leaving 12 bases between the germline ends. Looking up the rest from reference TRBV9 and TRBJ1-6 gives the full variable domain: DSGVTQTPKHLITATGQRVTLRCSPRSGDLSVYWYQQSLDQGLQFLIQYYNGEERAKGNILERFSAQQFPDLHSELNLSSLELGDSALYFCASSVAERRDSPLHFGNGTRLTVT.

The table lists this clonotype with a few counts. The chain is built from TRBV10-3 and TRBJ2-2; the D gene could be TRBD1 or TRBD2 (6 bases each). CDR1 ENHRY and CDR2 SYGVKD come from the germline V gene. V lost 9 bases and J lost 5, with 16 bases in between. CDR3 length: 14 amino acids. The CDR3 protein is CAMGGTLGTGELFF. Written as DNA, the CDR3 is TGTGCCATGGGGGGCACCCTCGGGACCGGGGAGCTGTTTTTT.

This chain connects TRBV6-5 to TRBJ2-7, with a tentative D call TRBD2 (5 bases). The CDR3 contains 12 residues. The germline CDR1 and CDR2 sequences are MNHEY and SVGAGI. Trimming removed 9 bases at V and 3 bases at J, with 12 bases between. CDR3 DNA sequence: TGTGCCAGTCTTAGCGCCCGCTACGAGCAGTACTTC. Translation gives CASLSARYEQYF.

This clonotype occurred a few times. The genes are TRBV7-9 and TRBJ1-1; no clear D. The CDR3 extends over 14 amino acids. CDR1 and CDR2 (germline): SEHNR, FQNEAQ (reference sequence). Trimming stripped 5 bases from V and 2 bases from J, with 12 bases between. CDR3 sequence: CASSPGLPNTEAFF. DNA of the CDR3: TGTGCCAGCAGCCCTGGTCTCCCCAACACTGAAGCTTTCTTT.